This T cell receptor beta chain was captured by sequencing in a study of cytomegalovirus exposure and HLA in healthy donors (dated by TCRdb to about 2017). With respect to the entire study: According to a later analysis, one platform produced both the 120 validation repertoires and the roughly 640 repertoires of the first cohort. The study aimed to test whether cataloging public T cell receptors could reveal signatures of past pathogen exposure. In addition to the first cohort of 666 subjects, a separate validation cohort of about 120 different subjects was used. High-throughput TCR immunosequencing, statistical association of individual TCRs with disease status, and machine learning were combined to predict cytomegalovirus infection status. The research as a whole found: All 120 or so repertoires were used to score co-occurrence in the validation cohort in a later analysis, because that analysis had no HLA typing for the cohort. A later analysis found that TCRs clustered in the first cohort also tended to co-occur in the 120 or so validation repertoires, with just under 95% of cluster scores above 0. Three of the identified cytomegalovirus-associated TCR beta chains were confirmed in vitro to be specific for cytomegalovirus antigens. In both the original and validation cohorts, the classifier was reported to diagnose cytomegalovirus status with high specificity and sensitivity. A total of 150 to 200 TCR beta chains were listed by the study as associated with cytomegalovirus. Most TCR sequences were observed very rarely across donors, whereas some public TCRs were present in many individuals. According to the authors, the approach could potentially be generalized to other disease states and immunological phenotypes.

The donors were included in the validation cohort of roughly 130 subjects, a group kept apart from the roughly 670-subject first cohort. This clone has a single count. Its antigen has not been determined. Per-base qualities were not stored, and no clone one base away is much larger. Libraries were made using the immunoSEQ multiplex PCR assay. The authors' analysis ran thus. A statistical classification framework was developed to diagnose cytomegalovirus status using the catalog of TCR beta chain sequences. TCRdb took this table from immuneACCESS and kept in-frame rearrangements with V and J called. Such tables lack part of the clones; where checked against another copy, unresolved V genes explain under half of the gap, and the rest is unexplained. The V and J calls and clone size are taken from that table; D and trimming were inferred from the DNA. The sample table contains about 150,000 clones; only one count was recorded for 86% of them. The leading ten clones occupy over 2% of the sample.

Sequences SGHRS (CDR1) and YFSETQ (CDR2) are obtained from the germline V gene. Counted from cysteine to phenylalanine, this CDR3 has 14 amino acids. Just CDR3 DNA is preserved here, 42 bases in frame from base 1. From V the trimming removes 5 bases and from J it removes 1 base, while the gene matches leave 6 bases of the junction unaccounted for. This clonotype originated in a human donor in good health. In this chain, TRBV5-1 is recombined with TRBJ2-7; TRBD2 lines up with 7 middle nucleotides. Sequenced input: PBMCs. CDR3 loop: CASSWGGNSYEQYF. The bases read TGCGCCAGCAGTTGGGGGGGTAATTCCTACGAGCAGTACTTC.